The TCR beta chain described here comes from a study of T cells in Graves' hyperthyroidism and ophthalmopathy (dated by TCRdb to 2018 to 2020). For the study in its entirety: Peripheral blood was sampled at the time of initial diagnosis, prior to any treatment. The study also compared thyroid tissue and blood T-cell repertoires from about six Graves' hyperthyroidism patients. After sampling, hyperthyroidism patients received methimazole starting at 30 mg daily, and ophthalmopathy patients received high-dose intravenous methylprednisolone. An independent validation cohort of around 19 hyperthyroidism patients and 17 patients who later progressed to ophthalmopathy tested prospective prediction of ophthalmopathy. To identify distinguishing TCR V-J signatures, a discovery cohort of about 100 patients was used, comprising some 45 with Graves' ophthalmopathy and around 60 with stable Graves' hyperthyroidism. TCR Vbeta CDR3 sequencing of 120 to 150 peripheral blood samples (over 40 ophthalmopathy, roughly 72 hyperthyroidism and some 17 progressor patients) is reported in the paper. The 100 or so discovery patients were randomly divided into training and test sets at a 7:3 ratio.

TCR beta CDR3 regions were amplified from RNA transcripts. For the first round of RT-PCR on the TCR CDR3, the HTBI primer set was used together with the Qiagen OneStep RT-PCR kit. Libraries were constructed in a second round of multiplex PCR, after which size selection and purification were carried out. The libraries were sequenced on an Illumina HiSeq2000 using paired-end 100 bp reads. The published analysis was carried out like this. Raw data were processed with SOAPnuke, discarding reads with adapters, uncalled bases, mean Phred below 15, or no exact constant-primer or identifier match. COPE v1.2.5 was used to merge the high-quality paired reads, and each unique nucleotide sequence was defined as a clonotype. Clonotypes were aligned to IMGT TRBV, TRBD and TRBJ reference segments using MiTCR v1.1. Analysis was restricted to V-J combinations with a frequency above 0.0001, which covered roughly 99% of repertoires. A TCS score was defined as the ratio between F50 (clonal expansion) and ExV (chaos), using BLOSUM62-based TCRdist between CDR3 peptides within each V-J. Welch's t-statistics and random forest reduced around 550 V-J features to 13, which were used in a naive Bayes classifier (R e1071). TCRdb reworked the public reads: Q25 trimming with fastp, MiXCR clone assembly, productive beta chains retained. CDR3 protein sequences are deduplicated, and each keeps its most common genes and DNA. For this entry, the V and J calls and clone size follow TCRdb and not the study's own pipeline. The sample yields some 760,000 distinct CDR3 sequences; 13% to 15% were counted once. Together, the top ten hold about 10% of the sample.

The CDR3 starts with the cysteine, ends with the phenylalanine, and has 15 residues. Only the CDR3 DNA stays, 45 bases, in frame from base 1. The germline V gene (reference sequence) sets CDR1 to LGHDT and CDR2 to YNNKEL. V is cut by 3 bases and J by 2 bases, and the space between the germline ends is 10 bases. On the study overall, not on this receptor specifically: Most expanded thyroid clonotypes (frequency above 0.001) were also found in blood, which suggests that blood repertoires may mirror thyroid immune responses. Sample size was not statistically predetermined, and investigators were not blinded to group allocation. In validation, the model predicted progression to ophthalmopathy with approximately 71% sensitivity and less than 75% specificity, a median of about six months before onset. A 13 V-J signature model separated ophthalmopathy from stable hyperthyroidism, with nearly 90% sensitivity and just under 84% specificity in cross-validation and 80%/75% in testing.

Stable Graves' hyperthyroidism was defined as the absence of progression to ophthalmopathy over 18 months of follow-up. Hyperthyroidism patients were aged 18 to 65 years and newly diagnosed, with disease duration of less than 2 months. Exclusion was applied to patients with uncontrolled infections, other autoimmune diseases, pregnancy or lactation. Diagnoses were based on clinical symptoms, serum thyroxine and TRAb, thyroid ultrasound and orbital computed tomography. PBMCs were separated from approximately 10 ml of fresh peripheral blood using Ficoll-Paque density gradient centrifugation. Trizol reagent was used to extract total RNA, and RNA quality was then checked on an Agilent 2100 Bioanalyzer. There are many counts of this clonotype. Its antigen remains undetermined. No quality values exist for individual bases; no much larger clone is one base distant.

The sample taken for sequencing was blood. The rearrangement joined TRBV3-1 to TRBJ2-2; possibly the D gene is TRBD2, per 5 matching bases. This sequence originates from a woman under 30 with Graves' hyperthyroidism. The CDR3 loop reads CASSHLSANTGELFF. The DNA sequence is given as TGTGCCAGCAGCCATCTTAGCGCCAACACCGGGGAGCTGTTTTTT. With the portions outside the CDR3 filled from the reference TRBV3-1 and TRBJ2-2 genes, the complete variable region becomes DTAVSQTPKYLVTQMGNDKSIKCEQNLGHDTMYWYKQDSKKFLKIMFSYNNKELIINETVPNRFSPKSPDKAHLNLHINSLELGDSAVYFCASSHLSANTGELFFGEGSRLTVL.